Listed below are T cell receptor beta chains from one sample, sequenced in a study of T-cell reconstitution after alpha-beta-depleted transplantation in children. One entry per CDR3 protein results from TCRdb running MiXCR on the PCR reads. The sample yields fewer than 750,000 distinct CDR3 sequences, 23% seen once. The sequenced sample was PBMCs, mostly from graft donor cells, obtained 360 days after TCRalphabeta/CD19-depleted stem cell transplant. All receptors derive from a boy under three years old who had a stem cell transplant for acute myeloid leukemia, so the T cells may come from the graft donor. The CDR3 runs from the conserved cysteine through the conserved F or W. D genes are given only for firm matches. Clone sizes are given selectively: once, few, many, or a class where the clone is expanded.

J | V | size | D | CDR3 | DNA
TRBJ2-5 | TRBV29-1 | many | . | CSVGGERSQYF | TGCAGCGTTGGCGGGGAGAGGTCCCAGTACTTC
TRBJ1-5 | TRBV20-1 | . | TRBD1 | CSVGQGGAGNQPQHF | TGCAGTGTGGGACAAGGGGGCGCGGGCAATCAGCCCCAGCATTTT
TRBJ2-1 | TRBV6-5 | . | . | CASSYNRHGEQFF | TGTGCCAGCAGTTACAATCGACACGGTGAGCAGTTCTTC
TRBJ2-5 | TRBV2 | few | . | CASSVDSSGGETQYF | TGTGCCAGCAGTGTCGACTCTTCTGGAGGGGAGACCCAGTACTTC
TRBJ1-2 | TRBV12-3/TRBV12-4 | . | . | CASTDTVSGYGYTF | TGTGCCAGCACCGACACGGTCAGTGGCTATGGCTACACCTTC
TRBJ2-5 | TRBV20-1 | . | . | CSALTRDFQETQYF | TGCAGTGCGCTAACAAGGGACTTCCAAGAGACCCAGTACTTC
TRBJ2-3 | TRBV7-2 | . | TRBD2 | CASSLGTSGGNKQYF | TGTGCCAGCAGTTTGGGGACTAGCGGGGGGAATAAGCAGTATTTT
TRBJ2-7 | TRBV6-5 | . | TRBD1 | CASSYGQGLYEQYF | TGTGCCAGCAGTTACGGACAGGGGTTATACGAGCAGTACTTC
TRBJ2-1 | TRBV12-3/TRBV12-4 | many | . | CASSLLYQQFF | TGTGCCAGCAGCTTACTCTACCAGCAGTTCTTC
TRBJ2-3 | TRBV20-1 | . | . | CSALAVVPVVPRTDTQYF | TGCAGTGCTCTAGCCGTCGTACCGGTGGTCCCTCGCACAGATACGCAGTATTTT
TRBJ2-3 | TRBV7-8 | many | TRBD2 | CASSFPQTSGGGKRTDTQYF | TGTGCCAGCAGCTTTCCCCAGACTAGCGGGGGGGGAAAACGCACAGATACGCAGTATTTT
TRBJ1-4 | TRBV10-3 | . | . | CAISGGFGEKLFF | TGTGCCATCAGTGGGGGATTCGGTGAAAAACTGTTTTTT
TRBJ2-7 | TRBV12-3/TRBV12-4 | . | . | CASSLEAAYEQYF | TGTGCCAGCAGTTTAGAGGCAGCCTACGAGCAGTACTTC
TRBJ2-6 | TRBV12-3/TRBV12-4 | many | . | CASTPLQGVIPGANVLTF | TGTGCCAGTACACCCTTACAGGGCGTCATTCCTGGGGCCAACGTCCTGACTTTC
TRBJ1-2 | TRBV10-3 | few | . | CAISGTGTTNYGYTF | TGTGCCATCAGTGGGACCGGGACAACTAACTATGGCTACACCTTC
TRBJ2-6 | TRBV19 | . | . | CASSIDSAGANVLTF | TGTGCCAGTAGTATTGATTCGGCTGGGGCCAACGTCCTGACTTTC
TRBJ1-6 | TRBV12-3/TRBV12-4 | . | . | CASSRQLPYNSPLHF | TGTGCCAGCAGCCGACAGTTGCCCTATAATTCACCCCTCCACTTT
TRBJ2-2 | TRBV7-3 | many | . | CASSPNPQGGNTGELFF | TGTGCCAGCAGCCCCAACCCCCAGGGCGGGAACACCGGGGAGCTGTTTTTT
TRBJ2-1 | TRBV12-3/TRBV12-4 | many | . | CASTSPGLYNEQFF | TGTGCCAGCACCTCCCCGGGACTTTACAATGAGCAGTTCTTC
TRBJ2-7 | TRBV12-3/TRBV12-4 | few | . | CASSPPGTPYEQYF | TGTGCCAGCAGTCCCCCTGGGACCCCCTACGAGCAGTACTTC
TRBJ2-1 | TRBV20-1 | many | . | CSARPRPTSSNEQFF | TGCAGTGCTAGACCCCGCCCTACTTCCTCAAATGAGCAGTTCTTC
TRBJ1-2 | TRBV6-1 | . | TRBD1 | CASRNGQGVGYTF | TGTGCCAGCAGGAATGGACAGGGGGTTGGCTACACCTTC
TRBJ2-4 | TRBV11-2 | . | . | CASSLSEGVFQYF | TGTGCCAGCAGCTTATCCGAGGGGGTTTTTCAGTACTTC
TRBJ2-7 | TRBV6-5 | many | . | CASSFKGPIYEQYF | TGTGCCAGCAGTTTCAAGGGACCGATCTACGAGCAGTACTTC
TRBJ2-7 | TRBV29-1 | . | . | CSVTGSTAHGQYF | TGCAGCGTTACCGGGAGCACCGCTCACGGGCAGTACTTC
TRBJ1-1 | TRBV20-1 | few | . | CSAPGSDRTEAFF | TGCAGTGCGCCAGGGTCCGATAGGACTGAAGCTTTCTTT
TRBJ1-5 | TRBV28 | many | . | CASKDSSNQPQHF | TGTGCCAGCAAGGACAGTTCTAATCAGCCCCAGCATTTT
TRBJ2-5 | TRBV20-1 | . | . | CSARDKARYRGPETQYF | TGCAGTGCTAGAGATAAGGCCCGGTACCGAGGACCCGAGACCCAGTACTTC
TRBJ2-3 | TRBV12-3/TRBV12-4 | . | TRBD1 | CASSGVASGTGNTDTQYF | TGTGCCAGCAGTGGAGTAGCCTCCGGGACAGGGAACACAGATACGCAGTATTTT
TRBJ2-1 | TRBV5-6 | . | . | CASSGGGRQFF | TGTGCCAGCAGCGGAGGCGGACGCCAGTTCTTC
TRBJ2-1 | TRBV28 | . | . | CASSFLGGGKNEQFF | TGTGCCAGCAGTTTCCTCGGGGGCGGTAAGAATGAGCAGTTCTTC
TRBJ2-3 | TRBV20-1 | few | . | CSAMRRSTDTQYF | TGCAGTGCTATGAGGAGAAGCACAGATACGCAGTATTTT
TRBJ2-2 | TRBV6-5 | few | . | CASSYFQGRGGELFF | TGTGCCAGCAGTTACTTCCAGGGAAGGGGCGGGGAGCTGTTTTTT
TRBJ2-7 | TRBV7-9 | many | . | CASSPAASYEQYF | TGTGCCAGCAGCCCAGCGGCTTCCTACGAGCAGTACTTC
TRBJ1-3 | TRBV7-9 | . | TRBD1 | CASSYGGQVDSGNTIYF | TGTGCCAGCAGCTACGGCGGACAGGTGGACTCTGGAAACACCATATATTTT
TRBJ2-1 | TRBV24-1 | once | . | CATSVPGLLNEQFF | TGTGCCACCAGTGTCCCAGGGTTGTTGAATGAGCAGTTCTTC
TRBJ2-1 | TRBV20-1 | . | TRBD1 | CSARSYRGVSYNEQFF | TGCAGTGCTAGAAGTTACAGGGGAGTATCCTACAATGAGCAGTTCTTC
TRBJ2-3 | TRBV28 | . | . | CGLRRALSTDTQYF | TGTGGTCTACGGCGGGCCCTTAGCACAGATACGCAGTATTTT
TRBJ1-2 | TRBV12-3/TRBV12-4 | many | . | CASGRGQNYGYTF | TGTGCCAGCGGAAGGGGTCAGAACTATGGCTACACCTTC
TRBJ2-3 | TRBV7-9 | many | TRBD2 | CATPLKGGGGGTDTQYF | TGTGCCACCCCGCTTAAGGGCGGGGGTGGTGGCACAGATACGCAGTATTTT
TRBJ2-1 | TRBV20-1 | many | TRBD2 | CSANGLLAGTYNEQFF | TGCAGTGCTAATGGCCTTCTAGCGGGGACCTACAATGAGCAGTTCTTC
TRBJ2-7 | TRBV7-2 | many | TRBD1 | CASSTFMRRDSSSYEQYF | TGTGCCAGCAGCACTTTTATGAGACGGGACAGCTCCTCCTACGAGCAGTACTTC
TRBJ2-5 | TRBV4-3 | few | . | CASSQGRDIQETQYF | TGCGCCAGCAGCCAAGGCCGGGACATTCAAGAGACCCAGTACTTC
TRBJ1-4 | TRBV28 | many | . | CASSALQGRNEKLFF | TGTGCCAGCAGTGCGCTCCAGGGAAGAAATGAAAAACTGTTTTTT
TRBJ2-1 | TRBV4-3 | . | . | CASSPGYNPVGEQFF | TGCGCCAGCAGTCCAGGGTACAACCCTGTGGGTGAGCAGTTCTTC
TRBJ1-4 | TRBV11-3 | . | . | CASSFNDKLFF | TGTGCCAGCAGCTTTAACGATAAACTGTTTTTT
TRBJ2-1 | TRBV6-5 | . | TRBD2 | CVSSYGSGGARNEQFF | TGTGTCAGCAGTTACGGGAGCGGGGGGGCCCGCAATGAGCAGTTCTTC
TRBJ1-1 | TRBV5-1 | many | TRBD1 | CASSLVRQGRSNTEAFF | TGCGCCAGCAGCTTGGTGAGACAGGGGAGGTCGAACACTGAAGCTTTCTTT
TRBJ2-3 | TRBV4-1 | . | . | CASSQNTGAGTDTQYF | TGCGCCAGCAGCCAAAACACGGGGGCGGGCACAGATACGCAGTATTTT
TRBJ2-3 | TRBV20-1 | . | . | CSASYPKGGYSTDTQYF | TGCAGTGCTAGCTACCCCAAGGGGGGTTATAGCACAGATACGCAGTATTTT
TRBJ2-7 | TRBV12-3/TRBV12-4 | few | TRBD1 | CASSLEGQYYEQYF | TGTGCCAGCAGTTTAGAGGGACAGTACTACGAGCAGTACTTC
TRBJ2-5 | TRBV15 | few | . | CATSIVYSQETQYF | TGTGCCACCAGCATTGTGTACTCCCAAGAGACCCAGTACTTC
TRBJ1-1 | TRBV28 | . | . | CASIMRGFTEAFF | TGTGCCAGCATAATGAGGGGATTTACTGAAGCTTTCTTT
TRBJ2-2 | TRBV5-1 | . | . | CASTNAQDGWSTGELFF | TGCGCCAGCACCAACGCACAGGACGGGTGGTCAACCGGGGAGCTGTTTTTT